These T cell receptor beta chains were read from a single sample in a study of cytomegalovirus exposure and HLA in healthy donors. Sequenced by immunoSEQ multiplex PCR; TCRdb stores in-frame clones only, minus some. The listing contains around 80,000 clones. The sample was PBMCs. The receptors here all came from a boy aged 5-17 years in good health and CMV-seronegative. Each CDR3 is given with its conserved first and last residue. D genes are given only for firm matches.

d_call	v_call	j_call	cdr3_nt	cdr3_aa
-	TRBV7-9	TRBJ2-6	TGTGCCAGCAGCTTCGAGGACTCTGGGGCCAACGTCCTGACTTTC	CASSFEDSGANVLTF
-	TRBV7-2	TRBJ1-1	TGTGCCAGCAGCTTAGGTCTCGGGGTCTTGAACACTGAAGCTTTCTTT	CASSLGLGVLNTEAFF
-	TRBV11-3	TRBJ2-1	TGTGCCAGCAGCTTAGCGGGGAAAGGTGGCAATGAGCAGTTCTTC	CASSLAGKGGNEQFF
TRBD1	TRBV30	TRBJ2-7	TGTGCCTGGGGGAGGACAGGGACCGAGCAGTACTTC	CAWGRTGTEQYF
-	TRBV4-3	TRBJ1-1	TGCGCCAGCAGCCAAGATTATAGGGGAGGAGGTGAAGCTTTCTTT	CASSQDYRGGGEAFF
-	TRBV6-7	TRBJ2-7	TGTGCCAGCGGACCCCCTTATAGACAGCCCCACTACGAGCAGTACTTC	CASGPPYRQPHYEQYF
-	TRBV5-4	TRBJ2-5	TGTGCCAGCAGCTCACTAGTGCGAGAGACCCAGTACTTC	CASSSLVRETQYF
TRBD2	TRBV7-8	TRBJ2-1	TGTGCCAGCAGCTTAGTAGCGGGGGACCACTACAATGAGCAGTTCTTC	CASSLVAGDHYNEQFF
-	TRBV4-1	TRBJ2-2	TGCGCCAGCAGCCAGGAAGACAGATCTACCGGGGAGCTGTTTTTT	CASSQEDRSTGELFF
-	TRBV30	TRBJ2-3	TGTGCCTGGAAGGTAGGCACAGATAAGCAGTATTTT	CAWKVGTDKQYF
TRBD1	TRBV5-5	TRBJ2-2	TGTGCCAGCACCGGGACAGGGGGAAACACCGGGGAGCTGTTTTTT	CASTGTGGNTGELFF